The subject of this entry is one T cell receptor beta chain. Its binding antigen is unknown. No base-level quality is on record; no much larger clone is a single base apart. The data were obtained in a study of early T cells in non-severe SARS-CoV-2 infection (dated by TCRdb to the early 2020s). Notes on the research overall: Because TCR sequencing relied on bulk RNA taken from unsorted whole blood, pairing of alpha and beta chains was not possible. Study-wide conclusions, independent of this receptor: Matching against VDJdb was skewed toward anti-spike CD8 responses, likely underestimated virus-specific expansions, and missed private and CD4 specificities.

A case-control design nested within a healthcare worker cohort in London, UK, was used, with weekly nasopharyngeal swab PCR tests and blood sampling performed. Healthcare workers were recruited between 23 and 31 March 2020, during the week of the UK lockdown, and were followed weekly for up to roughly 15 weeks. V loses 5 bases at its end and J loses 6 bases; junction bases beyond the gene matches: 9. From its cysteine to its phenylalanine, the CDR3 spans 14 amino acids. Here the CDR3 DNA is all that survives: 42 bases in frame from base 1. CDR1 and CDR2, per the germline V gene (reference sequence), are DFQATT and SNEGSKA. Library preparation was by 5' RACE. Instrument used: NextSeq 500. Unique molecular identifiers were attached to individual cDNA molecules in the TCR library protocol so that sequencing error and PCR bias could be corrected. Both TCR alpha and beta chains were sequenced, and tight co-correlation was observed between alpha and beta sequence abundances in each sample. Processing in the source paper ran as follows. Decombinator V4 was used to annotate the V gene, J gene and CDR3 of the TCR sequences. Expanded TCRs were defined as changing significantly between any two time points under a Poisson model with p below 0.0001. TCR abundances were normalised to the total number of TCRs sequenced in each sample and reported as counts per million. TRAV1-2 paired with TRAJ12, TRAJ20 or TRAJ33 defined MAIT TCRs, while TRAV10 paired with TRAJ18 defined iNKT TCRs. VDJdb, accessed 1 November 2021, was searched for CMV, EBV and SARS-CoV-2 annotated TCRs, with TCRs annotated for multiple antigens excluded. The raw public data were reprocessed by TCRdb itself: fastp quality trimming at Q25, MiXCR clonotype calling, in-frame beta chains only. Every CDR3 protein is listed once, alongside the most common genes and DNA of its rows. TCRdb, rather than the study authors, made the V and J calls. The table for this sample lists tens of thousands of distinct CDR3 sequences; approximately 6% of them were counted only once. The ten largest clones capture 3% to 4.5% of the sample.

Recombination joined TRBV20-1 with TRBJ2-2; TRBD1 lines up with 7 middle nucleotides. The TCR sequence derives from an adult who was a healthcare worker with PCR-confirmed SARS-CoV-2 infection or an uninfected control (not recorded which). Material: whole blood. The DNA reads as follows: TGCAGTGCTCTTACAGGGGTTGGTCCCGGGGAGCTGTTTTTT. Its coded protein is CSALTGVGPGELFF.